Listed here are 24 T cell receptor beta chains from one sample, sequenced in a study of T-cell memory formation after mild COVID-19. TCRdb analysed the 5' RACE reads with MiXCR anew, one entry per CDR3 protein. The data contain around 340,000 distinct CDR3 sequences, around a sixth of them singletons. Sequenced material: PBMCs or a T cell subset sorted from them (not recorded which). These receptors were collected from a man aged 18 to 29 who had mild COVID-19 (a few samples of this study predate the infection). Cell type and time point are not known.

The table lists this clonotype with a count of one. CDR3 region: CASRVAGTGDTDTQYF. Written as DNA, the CDR3 is TGTGCCAGCAGAGTGGCGGGGACAGGGGACACAGATACGCAGTATTTT. The genes are TRBV7-8 and TRBJ2-3; 10 positions agree with TRBD1. This CDR3 has 16 amino acids. Germline values: CDR1 SGHVS, CDR2 FQNEAQ. J lost 2 bases, V lost 6 bases, and 8 bases had no gene match. The full variable domain, rest sourced from reference TRBV7-8 and TRBJ2-3, is GAGVSQSPRYKVAKRGQDVALRCDPISGHVSLFWYQQALGQGPEFLTYFQNEAQLDKSGLPSDRFFAERPEGSVSTLKIQRTQQEDSAVYLCASRVAGTGDTDTQYFGPGTRLTVL.

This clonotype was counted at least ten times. CDR3 protein: CASILGSDTPGELFF. DNA for the CDR3: TGCGCCAGCATCCTGGGATCAGACACTCCTGGGGAGCTGTTTTTT. The chain joins TRBV5-1 to TRBJ2-2; no firm D call. Trimming removed 6 bases at V and 8 bases at J, with 20 bases between. The CDR3 contains 15 residues. CDR1 and CDR2 (germline): SGHRS, YFSETQ.

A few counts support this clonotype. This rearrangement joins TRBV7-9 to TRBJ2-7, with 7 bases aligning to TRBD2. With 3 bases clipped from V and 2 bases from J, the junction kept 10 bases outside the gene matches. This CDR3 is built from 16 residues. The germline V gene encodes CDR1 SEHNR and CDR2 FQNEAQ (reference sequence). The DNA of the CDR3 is TGTGCCAGCAGCTTCGAGCCCGGGGCGGGAGCCTACGAGCAGTACTTC. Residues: CASSFEPGAGAYEQYF.

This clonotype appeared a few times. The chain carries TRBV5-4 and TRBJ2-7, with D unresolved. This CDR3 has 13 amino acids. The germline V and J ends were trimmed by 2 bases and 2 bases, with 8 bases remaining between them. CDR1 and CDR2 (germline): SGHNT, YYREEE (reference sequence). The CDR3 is CASSFGSTYEQYV. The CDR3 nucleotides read TGTGCCAGCAGCTTCGGGTCCACCTACGAGCAGTACGTC.

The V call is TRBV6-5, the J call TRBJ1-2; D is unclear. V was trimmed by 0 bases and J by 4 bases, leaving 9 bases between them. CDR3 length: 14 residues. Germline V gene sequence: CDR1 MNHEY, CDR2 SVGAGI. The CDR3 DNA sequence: TGTGCCAGCAGTTACTCGACAACAGCCTATGGCTACACCTTC. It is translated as CASSYSTTAYGYTF.

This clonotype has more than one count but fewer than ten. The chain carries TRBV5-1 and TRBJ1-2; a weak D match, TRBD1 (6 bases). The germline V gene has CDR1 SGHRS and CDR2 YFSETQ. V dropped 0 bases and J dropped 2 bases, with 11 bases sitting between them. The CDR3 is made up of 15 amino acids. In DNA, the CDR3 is TGCGCCAGCAGCTTGGAAGACAGGTTGAACTATGGCTACACCTTC. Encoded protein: CASSLEDRLNYGYTF.

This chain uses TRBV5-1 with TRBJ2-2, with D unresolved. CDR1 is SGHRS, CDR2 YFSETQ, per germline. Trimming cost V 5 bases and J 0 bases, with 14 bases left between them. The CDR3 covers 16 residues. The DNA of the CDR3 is TGCGCCAGCAGACAATCATCAGCCGCGAACACCGGGGAGCTGTTTTTT. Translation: CASRQSSAANTGELFF.

CDR3 amino acids: CASSMEGGDYYGYTF. The CDR3 region has the DNA TGTGCCAGTAGTATGGAAGGGGGCGACTACTATGGCTACACCTTC. The chain joins TRBV19 to TRBJ1-2; 7 bases map to TRBD1. This CDR3 has 15 residues. V was pared by 3 bases and J by 3 bases, with 7 bases of the junction left unmatched. In germline, CDR1 is LNHDA, CDR2 SQIVND (reference sequence).

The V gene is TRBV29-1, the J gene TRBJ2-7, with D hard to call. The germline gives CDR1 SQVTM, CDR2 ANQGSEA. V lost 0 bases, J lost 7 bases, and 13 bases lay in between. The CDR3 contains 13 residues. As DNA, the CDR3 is TGCAGCGTTGAAGATCTGCCAGAGGAAGAGCAGTACGTC. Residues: CSVEDLPEEEQYV.

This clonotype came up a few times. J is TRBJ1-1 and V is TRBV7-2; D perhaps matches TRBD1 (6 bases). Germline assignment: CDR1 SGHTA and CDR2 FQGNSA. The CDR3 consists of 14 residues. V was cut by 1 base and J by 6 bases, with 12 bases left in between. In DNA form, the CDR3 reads TGTGCCAGCAGCTTAGGTCCAGGGGCCTCTGAAGCTTTCTTT. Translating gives CASSLGPGASEAFF.

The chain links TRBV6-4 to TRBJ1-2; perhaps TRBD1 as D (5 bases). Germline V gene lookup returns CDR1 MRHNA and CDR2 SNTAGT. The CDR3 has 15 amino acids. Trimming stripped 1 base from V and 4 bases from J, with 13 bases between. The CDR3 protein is CASSDFVGAAYGYTF. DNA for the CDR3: TGTGCCAGCAGTGACTTTGTTGGGGCGGCCTATGGCTACACCTTC.

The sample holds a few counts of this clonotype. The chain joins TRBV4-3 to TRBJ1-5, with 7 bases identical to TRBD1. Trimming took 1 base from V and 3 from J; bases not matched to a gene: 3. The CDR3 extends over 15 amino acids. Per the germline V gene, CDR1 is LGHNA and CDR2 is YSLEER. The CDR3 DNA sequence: TGCGCCAGCAGCCAAGCAGGGGGGGACAATCAGCCCCAGCATTTT. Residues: CASSQAGGDNQPQHF.

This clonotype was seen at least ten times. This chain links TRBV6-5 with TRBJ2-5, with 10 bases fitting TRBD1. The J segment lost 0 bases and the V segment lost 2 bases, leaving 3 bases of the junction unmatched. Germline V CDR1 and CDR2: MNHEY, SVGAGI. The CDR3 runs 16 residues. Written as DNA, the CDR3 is TGTGCCAGCAGTTACCTAGACAGGGGGCACCAAGAGACCCAGTACTTC. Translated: CASSYLDRGHQETQYF.

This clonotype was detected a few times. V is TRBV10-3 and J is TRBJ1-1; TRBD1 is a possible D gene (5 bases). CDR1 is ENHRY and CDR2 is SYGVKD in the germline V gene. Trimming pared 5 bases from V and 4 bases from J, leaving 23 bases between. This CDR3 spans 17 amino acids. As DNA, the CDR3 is TGTGCCATCAGTCCCTCGACAGTTCCCCCTATCTTCACTGAAGCTTTCTTT. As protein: CAISPSTVPPIFTEAFF.

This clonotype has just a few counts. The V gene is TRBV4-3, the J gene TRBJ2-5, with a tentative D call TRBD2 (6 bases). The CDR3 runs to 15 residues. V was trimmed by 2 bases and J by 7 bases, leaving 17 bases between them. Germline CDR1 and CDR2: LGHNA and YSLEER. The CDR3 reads CASSQTPRDLGTQYF. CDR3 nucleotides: TGCGCCAGCAGCCAAACCCCCCGGGACTTAGGGACCCAGTACTTC.

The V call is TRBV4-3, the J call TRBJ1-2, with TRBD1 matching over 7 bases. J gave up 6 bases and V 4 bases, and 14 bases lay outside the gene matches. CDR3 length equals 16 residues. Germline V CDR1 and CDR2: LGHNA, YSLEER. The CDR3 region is CASSRGTDSGYDGYTF. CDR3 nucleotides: TGCGCCAGCAGCCGAGGGACAGACTCGGGGTATGATGGCTACACCTTC.

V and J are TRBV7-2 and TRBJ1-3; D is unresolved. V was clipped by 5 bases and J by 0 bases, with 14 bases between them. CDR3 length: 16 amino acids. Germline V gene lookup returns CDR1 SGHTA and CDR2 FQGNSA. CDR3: CASSPRPVLSGNTIYF. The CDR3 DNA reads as TGTGCCAGCAGCCCTCGTCCAGTCCTCTCTGGAAACACCATATATTTT.

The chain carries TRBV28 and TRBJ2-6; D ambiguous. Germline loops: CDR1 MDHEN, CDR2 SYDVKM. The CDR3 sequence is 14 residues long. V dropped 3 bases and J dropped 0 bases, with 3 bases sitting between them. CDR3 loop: CASSFSSGANVLTF. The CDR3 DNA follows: TGTGCCAGCAGTTTTTCCTCTGGGGCCAACGTCCTGACTTTC.

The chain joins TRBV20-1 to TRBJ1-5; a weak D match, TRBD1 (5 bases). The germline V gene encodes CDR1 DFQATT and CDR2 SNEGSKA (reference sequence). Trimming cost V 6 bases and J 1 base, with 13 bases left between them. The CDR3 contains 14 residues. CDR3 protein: CSATTRQSNQPQHF. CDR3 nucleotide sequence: TGCAGTGCGACCACCCGACAGAGCAATCAGCCCCAGCATTTT.

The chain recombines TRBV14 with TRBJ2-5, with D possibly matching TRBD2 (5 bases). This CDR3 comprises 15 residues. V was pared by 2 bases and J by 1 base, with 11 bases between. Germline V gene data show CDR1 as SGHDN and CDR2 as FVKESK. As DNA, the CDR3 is TGTGCCAGCAGCCAAAGCGGACCGATCCAAGAGACCCAGTACTTC. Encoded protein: CASSQSGPIQETQYF.

The CDR3 sequence: CASSQEDRMNTEAFF. CDR3 nucleotides: TGTGCCAGCAGCCAAGAAGACAGGATGAACACTGAAGCTTTCTTT. The chain joins TRBV4-2 to TRBJ1-1, with D tentatively TRBD1 (6 bases). The CDR3 contains 15 residues. The germline CDR1 and CDR2 sequences are LGHNA and YNFKEQ. Trimming took off 0 bases at V and 0 bases at J, with 8 bases between the two ends.

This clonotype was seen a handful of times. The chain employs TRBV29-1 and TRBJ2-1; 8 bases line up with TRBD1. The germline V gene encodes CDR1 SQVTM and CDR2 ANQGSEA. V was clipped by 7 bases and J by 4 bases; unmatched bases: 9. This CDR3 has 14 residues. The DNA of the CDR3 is TGCAGCGGGGTCGGACAGGGCCGATACAATGAGCAGTTCTTC. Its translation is CSGVGQGRYNEQFF.

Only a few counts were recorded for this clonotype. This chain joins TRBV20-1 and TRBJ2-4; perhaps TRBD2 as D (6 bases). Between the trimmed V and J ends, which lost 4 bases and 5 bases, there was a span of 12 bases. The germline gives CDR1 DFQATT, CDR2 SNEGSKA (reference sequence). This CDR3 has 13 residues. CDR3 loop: CSAIGGTQNIQYF. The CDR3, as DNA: TGCAGTGCTATCGGAGGGACCCAAAACATTCAGTACTTC.

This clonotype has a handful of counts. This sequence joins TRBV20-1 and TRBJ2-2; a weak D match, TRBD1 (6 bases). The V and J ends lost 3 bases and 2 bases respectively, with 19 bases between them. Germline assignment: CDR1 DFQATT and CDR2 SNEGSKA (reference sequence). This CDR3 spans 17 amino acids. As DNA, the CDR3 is TGCAGTGCTAGGGACCGATTAAGGGGACATAACACCGGGGAGCTGTTTTTT. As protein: CSARDRLRGHNTGELFF.